A few counts support the clone carrying this T cell receptor beta chain. Its antigen is undetermined. As the method for making TCR beta libraries, quantitative 5'-RACE with molecular barcodes was used. Using its own MiXCR run on the 5' RACE reads, TCRdb lists one record per CDR3 protein. This sample has about 750,000 distinct CDR3 sequences, with roughly 19% found just once. The sample comes from a study of CD8 T cells in ankylosing spondylitis. The CDR3 sequence is 16 residues long. The trim removed 6 bases at V and 3 bases at J, leaving 14 bases unmatched. Study-wide findings and caveats: Several highly homologous variants made up a TCR beta motif, and this motif appeared characteristic of ankylosing spondylitis blood. Clones that were linked to disease were CD8+ and were relatively rare in peripheral blood. Disease-linked clones were reportedly significantly enriched in matched ankylosing spondylitis synovial fluid. Reactive arthritis synovial fluid and blood previously showed some of these motif variants.

This clonotype was obtained from a male donor with ankylosing spondylitis. Sequencing was performed on blood, either unsorted or a sorted T cell fraction (not recorded which). This chain connects TRBV12-3 or TRBV12-4 to TRBJ2-7; TRBD1 aligns across 7 bases. This chain's CDR3 is CASSRSVGDRVYEQYF. The CDR3, as DNA: TGTGCCAGCAGCCGAAGTGTGGGCGACAGGGTCTACGAGCAGTACTTC.